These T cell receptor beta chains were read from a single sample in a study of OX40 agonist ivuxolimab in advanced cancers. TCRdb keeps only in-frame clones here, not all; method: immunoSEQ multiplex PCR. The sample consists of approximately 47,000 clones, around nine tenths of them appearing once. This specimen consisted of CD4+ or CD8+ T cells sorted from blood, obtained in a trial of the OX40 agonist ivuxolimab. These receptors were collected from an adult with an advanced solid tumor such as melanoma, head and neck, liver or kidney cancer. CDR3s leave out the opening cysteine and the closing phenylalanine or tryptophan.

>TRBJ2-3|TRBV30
AWNSGRTFLSYGTDTQY
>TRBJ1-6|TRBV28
ASSLPDKRNSPLH
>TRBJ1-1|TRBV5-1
ASSLDSLNTEAF
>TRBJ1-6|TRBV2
ASGLNSPLH
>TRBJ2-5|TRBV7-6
ASSLMAQETQY
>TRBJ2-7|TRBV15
ATSRDGLRTYEQY
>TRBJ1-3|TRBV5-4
ASSPAGSGNTIY
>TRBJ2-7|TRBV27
ASSFQALAGKQY
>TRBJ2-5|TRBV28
ASSSGQGQGTQY
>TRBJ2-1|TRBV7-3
ASSSYGTSTYNEQF
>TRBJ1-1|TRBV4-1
ASSQAGSWSFEAF
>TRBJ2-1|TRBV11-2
ASSHRGSSYNEQF
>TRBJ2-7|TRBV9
ASSVSYEQY
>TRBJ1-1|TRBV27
ASSPYTGATTLAF
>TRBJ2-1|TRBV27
ASSFGVGGTNEQF
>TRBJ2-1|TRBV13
ASSLFSGLAGEGSSYNEQF